This record concerns one T cell receptor (beta chain) sequence. The data are from a study of cytomegalovirus exposure and HLA in healthy donors. Amplification used 60 Vbeta primers and 13 Jbeta primers. Here immunoSEQ multiplex PCR was the method, and the copy in TCRdb shows in-frame clones only, minus some. The data include about 48,000 clones; the top ten clones carry around 2.2%. In germline, CDR1 is SGHRS, CDR2 YFSETQ. J lost 12 bases, V lost 0 bases, and 4 bases had no gene match. The CDR3 totals 15 residues. The rearrangement joins TRBV5-1 to TRBJ1-6, with 12 nucleotides matching TRBD1. The sample consisted of PBMCs. This TCR derives from a woman between 40 and 55 years old in good health and CMV-seronegative. The CDR3 DNA follows: TGCGCCAGCAGCTTGGGGGACAGGGGGCTTGAACCCCTCCACTTT. The encoded protein is CASSLGDRGLEPLHF.